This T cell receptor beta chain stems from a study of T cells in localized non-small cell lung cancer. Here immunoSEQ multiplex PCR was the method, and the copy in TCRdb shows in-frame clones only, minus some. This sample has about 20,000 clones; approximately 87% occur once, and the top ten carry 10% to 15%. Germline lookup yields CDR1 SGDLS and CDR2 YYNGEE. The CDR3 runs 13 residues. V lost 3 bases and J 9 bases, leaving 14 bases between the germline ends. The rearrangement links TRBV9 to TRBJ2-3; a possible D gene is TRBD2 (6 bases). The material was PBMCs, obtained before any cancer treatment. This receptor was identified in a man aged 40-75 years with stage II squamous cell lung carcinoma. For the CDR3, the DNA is TGTGCCAGCAGCGCCGGGACTCTCGAGACGCAGTATTTT. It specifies CASSAGTLETQYF.